This T cell receptor beta chain was found in a study of Graves' ophthalmopathy and Graves' hyperthyroidism. Study context: Researchers classed hyperthyroidism as stable given no ophthalmopathy within 18 months of follow-up.

The V gene lost 6 bases and the J gene lost 4 bases, with 18 bases spanning the gap. Germline lookup yields CDR1 DFQATT and CDR2 SNEGSKA (reference sequence). The CDR3 consists of 14 residues. Amplified TCR beta CDR3 regions were obtained using RNA transcripts as template. First-round RT-PCR with HTBI primers preceded a second-round multiplex PCR. TCRdb processed the multiplex PCR reads anew with MiXCR; each CDR3 protein has one entry. The sample contains 1 million to 1.3 million distinct CDR3 sequences, roughly 35% of which appear only once. The diagnosis was founded upon clinical symptoms, serum thyroxine, TRAb, thyroid ultrasound and orbital computed tomography.

The clonotype comes from an adult man with Graves' hyperthyroidism. J is TRBJ2-5 and V is TRBV20-1; unclear D gene. Input material: peripheral blood or thyroid tissue (not recorded which). The CDR3 DNA sequence: TGCAGTGCCACGCGGCAGGAGTCGTCAGAGACCCAGTACTTC. This codes for CSATRQESSETQYF.